This T cell receptor (beta chain) came from a study of T cell responses to AZD1222 COVID-19 vaccine (dated by TCRdb to the early 2020s). Regarding the research as a whole: A total of over 230 trial participants underwent TCR sequencing, of whom about 210 received two doses of AZD1222 and some 25 received two doses of the MenACWY control vaccine. Enrollment into the trials was organized by age into subgroups of 18-55, 56-69 and 70-plus years, and those subgroups contained approximately 160, 26 and 62 TCR-sequenced participants, respectively.

The label giving this sample's time point can be read as: about 28 days (+/-7) after the second vaccine dose. The sample's treatment or condition label, in plain terms: meningococcal conjugate vaccine given as trial control. The vaccinee samples were drawn from two UK trials, COV001 and COV002, one of which was a single-blind randomized controlled phase 2/3 trial testing AZD1222 (ChAdOx1 nCoV-19) in healthy adults. For TCRbeta chain sequencing, PBMC samples from trial participants were taken at day 0 and at day 28 after the second dose. The paper as a whole reports these results and caveats: Nearly half of unique spike-specific TCRs reportedly recognized epitopes outside regions mutated in the B.1.351 and B.1.1.7 variants. Conclusions about previously exposed vaccinees were limited because only six AZD1222 recipients were SARS-CoV-2 seropositive at baseline. Participants were mostly white British and included more females than males, and it was suggested by the authors that clonal diversity may have been underestimated. In the small 56-69-year group, the increase in depth fell short of significance, most likely because of low power. The vaccine-associated CD4 TCRs covered the entire spike protein, and the dominant responses fell in regions 160-218 and 743-854. Because no day 14 peak-response samples were available, repertoires were characterized only after the peak T cell response. A significant rise in spike-specific TCR breadth and depth was observed after two AZD1222 doses relative to day 0 and relative to MenACWY recipients.

The CDR3 regions of human TCRbeta chains were analyzed by immunosequencing. Per the authors' processing: Repertoire TCRs were matched against a reference library of SARS-CoV-2-specific TCRs generated with the MIRA antigen-specificity platform. Breadth was defined as the fraction of unique TCRs that were SARS-CoV-2-associated, and depth was defined as the fraction of total T cells that were SARS-CoV-2-associated. Each spike-specific TCR was assigned to its reactive spike region and to a CD4 or CD8 class using the MIRA data. Log10-transformed breadth and depth values were compared by one-way ANOVA with Sidak's multiple comparisons tests. TCRdb took this table from immuneACCESS and kept in-frame rearrangements with V and J called. Such tables lack part of the clones; where checked against another copy, unresolved V genes explain under half of the gap, and the rest is unexplained. D and trimming were read from the DNA, whereas the V and J calls and clone size are those reported in that table. The sample has about 200,000 clones on record, roughly 94% of them singletons. The ten largest make up around 1.7% of the sample.

To note about this clone: Its antigen has not been determined. Per-nucleotide qualities are absent, and no much larger clonotype sits a single base away.

This specimen consisted of peripheral blood, obtained 28 days after the second dose of the MenACWY control vaccine. This TCR was sampled from an adult who received the MenACWY meningococcal vaccine as a control.

The CDR3 has the sequence CASGSPGGTGSGYTF. The sequence in DNA is TGTGCTAGTGGCTCCCCCGGAGGGACAGGGAGCGGCTACACCTTC. The rearranged chain carries TRBV12-5 and TRBJ1-2; 9 junctional bases match TRBD1. V is cut back by 6 bases and J by 8 bases, with 13 bases in the junction unmatched. The CDR3 sequence holds 15 residues, the cysteine and phenylalanine included. Of the read, only the CDR3 DNA is kept; its 45 bases are in frame from base 1. In the germline V gene, CDR1 corresponds to LGHNT and CDR2 to FRNRAP.